The 30 T cell receptor beta chains listed next were all sequenced from one sample in a study of shared clonotypes between healthy human individuals. Produced via immunoSEQ multiplex PCR; TCRdb's table is partial and in-frame only. The table has approximately 1.4 million clones, roughly 98% seen once. Sequenced sample: naive CD4+ T cells sorted from blood. Subset reported: CD45RA+ positively selected. These receptors were taken from a man aged 30-40 years in good health.

The genes are TRBV10-2 and TRBJ2-1, with 7 bases fitting TRBD2. The CDR3 totals 14 residues. The V and J ends lost 7 bases and 2 bases, in that order; junction bases with no gene match: 5. Germline V gene sequence: CDR1 WSHSY, CDR2 SAAADI. CDR3 loop: CASMREMTYNEQFF. The DNA for the CDR3 is TGCGCCAGCATGCGGGAGATGACCTACAATGAGCAGTTCTTC.

The V call is TRBV18, the J call TRBJ1-3; D remains unclear. The V gene lost 2 bases and the J gene lost 0 bases, with 11 bases spanning the gap. Germline CDR1 KGHSH, CDR2 LQKENI. The CDR3 loop spans 16 amino acids. The CDR3 loop reads CASSPADSFSGNTIYF. CDR3 DNA sequence: TGTGCCAGCTCACCAGCCGACTCTTTCTCTGGAAACACCATATATTTT.

This sequence joins TRBV9 and TRBJ2-5; 9 positions agree with TRBD1. V trimming: 2 bases; J trimming: 4 bases; junction bases outside the gene matches: 9. This CDR3 is built from 16 residues. The germline CDR1 and CDR2 sequences are SGDLS and YYNGEE. The CDR3 coding sequence is TGTGCCAGCAGCGTCGGGACAGGGAATTCCGTAGAGACCCAGTACTTC. Translated, it gives CASSVGTGNSVETQYF.

V usage is TRBV4-1 and J usage is TRBJ1-1; the D is unclear. Trimming took off 1 base at V and 0 bases at J, with 3 bases between the two ends. This CDR3 has 13 residues. Germline V gives CDR1 MGHRA, CDR2 YSYEKL. CDR3 nucleotide sequence: TGCGCCAGCAGCCAAGTGATGAACACTGAAGCTTTCTTT. As protein: CASSQVMNTEAFF.

The chain links TRBV5-1 to TRBJ2-7; TRBD1 is a possible D gene (7 bases). V was pared by 4 bases and J by 6 bases, with 17 bases between. CDR1 and CDR2 (germline): SGHRS, YFSETQ. This CDR3 comprises 14 residues. The CDR3 loop is CASSTGTVGGEQYF. Written as DNA, the CDR3 is TGCGCCAGCAGCACCGGGACAGTGGGGGGCGAGCAGTACTTC.

The CDR3 protein is CASSKQETNEKLFF. CDR3 DNA: TGTGCCAGCTCGAAACAGGAAACTAATGAAAAACTGTTTTTT. The chain combines TRBV18 with TRBJ1-4; the D gene is possibly TRBD1 (5 bases). Germline CDR1 reads KGHSH; CDR2 reads LQKENI. The CDR3 is made up of 14 amino acids. Between the trimmed V and J ends, which lost 6 bases and 1 base, there was a span of 9 bases. Using reference TRBV18 and TRBJ1-4 for the parts outside the CDR3, the full variable domain is NAGVMQNPRHLVRRRGQEARLRCSPMKGHSHVYWYRQLPEEGLKFMVYLQKENIIDESGMPKERFSAEFPKEGPSILRIQQVVRGDSAAYFCASSKQETNEKLFFGSGTQLSVL.

This chain links TRBV25-1 with TRBJ1-3; a weak D match, TRBD1 (5 bases). CDR1 MGHDK and CDR2 SYGVNS come from the germline V gene. V lost 1 base, J lost 4 bases, and 14 bases lay in between. The CDR3 is 16 residues long. CDR3 in DNA: TGTGCCAGCAGTGAATTCCAGGGTACGGGAGGAAACACCATATATTTT. Translation gives CASSEFQGTGGNTIYF. Full variable domain (rest looked up from reference TRBV25-1 and TRBJ1-3): EADIYQTPRYLVIGTGKKITLECSQTMGHDKMYWYQQDPGMELHLIHYSYGVNSTEKGDLSSESTVSRIRTEHFPLTLESARPSHTSQYLCASSEFQGTGGNTIYFGEGSWLTVV.

J is TRBJ2-2 and V is TRBV9, with D possibly TRBD2 on 6 matching bases. There are 18 residues in the CDR3. Germline CDR1 is SGDLS and CDR2 is YYNGEE. With 0 bases removed from V and 0 bases from J, the gap between germline ends came to 15 bases. CDR3 DNA: TGTGCCAGCAGCGTAGGTACTGGAGGGTGGACGAACACCGGGGAGCTGTTTTTT. Amino acids: CASSVGTGGWTNTGELFF. The whole variable domain, remainder taken from reference TRBV9 and TRBJ2-2, is DSGVTQTPKHLITATGQRVTLRCSPRSGDLSVYWYQQSLDQGLQFLIQYYNGEERAKGNILERFSAQQFPDLHSELNLSSLELGDSALYFCASSVGTGGWTNTGELFFGEGSRLTVL.

The V and J genes are TRBV6-1 and TRBJ1-1, with TRBD1 identical over 9 bases. In germline, CDR1 is MNHNS, CDR2 SASEGT. V shed 6 bases, J shed 6 bases, and the junction held 11 bases outside the gene matches. This CDR3 region has 15 residues. CDR3 DNA sequence: TGTGCCAGCAGCAACAGGGGGCCTATGGCCCCTGAAGCTTTCTTT. This translates into CASSNRGPMAPEAFF.

The chain links TRBV7-2 to TRBJ2-4, with 8 bases fitting TRBD2. The ends lost 1 base at V and 1 base at J; junction bases unmatched: 3. The germline CDR1 and CDR2 sequences are SGHTA and FQGNSA. The CDR3 has 16 residues. In nucleotides, the CDR3 is TGTGCCAGCAGCTTAGAGCCGGGAGGGGCCAAAAACATTCAGTACTTC. The encoded protein is CASSLEPGGAKNIQYF. Combining the CDR3 with reference TRBV7-2 and TRBJ2-4 gives the whole variable domain GAGVSQSPSNKVTEKGKDVELRCDPISGHTALYWYRQSLGQGLEFLIYFQGNSAPDKSGLPSDRFSAERTGGSVSTLTIQRTQQEDSAVYLCASSLEPGGAKNIQYFGAGTRLSVL.

This rearrangement joins TRBV18 to TRBJ2-3, with TRBD1 identical over 7 bases. Trimming at V came to 2 bases and at J to 2 bases, leaving 1 base not matched to a gene. Germline assignment: CDR1 KGHSH and CDR2 LQKENI. This CDR3 spans 14 amino acids. The CDR3 loop is CASSPGTDTDTQYF. The DNA of the CDR3 is TGTGCCAGCTCACCAGGGACAGACACAGATACGCAGTATTTT.

This chain connects TRBV5-1 to TRBJ2-7; a possible D gene is TRBD2 (5 bases). CDR3 length equals 14 residues. In germline, CDR1 is SGHRS, CDR2 YFSETQ. The V end was cut by 4 bases, the J end by 7 bases, with 18 bases between. The CDR3 sequence is CASSPAPSSGEQYF. CDR3 nucleotides: TGCGCCAGCAGCCCCGCGCCTTCTTCGGGAGAGCAGTACTTC.

A single count supports this clone. Here the CDR3 reads CASSVGQGATRAQETQYF. The CDR3 coding sequence is TGTGCCAGCAGCGTCGGGCAGGGGGCTACACGGGCCCAAGAGACCCAGTACTTC. The V and J genes are TRBV9 and TRBJ2-5; 8 bases match TRBD1. J gave up 1 base and V 2 bases, and 13 bases lay outside the gene matches. CDR1 is SGDLS, CDR2 YYNGEE, per germline. The CDR3 runs to 18 residues.

Details on this clone: Other DNA sequences in the same sample also yield this CDR3. The chain carries TRBV5-1 and TRBJ2-5; D unresolved. The germline V and J ends were trimmed by 0 bases and 1 base, with 4 bases remaining between them. The CDR3 runs 13 residues. The V gene's germline CDR1 is SGHRS and CDR2 YFSETQ. The chain's CDR3 is CASSLEVQETQYF. CDR3 DNA: TGCGCCAGCAGCTTGGAGGTCCAAGAGACCCAGTACTTC.

This clone was counted a single time. The chain combines TRBV7-2 with TRBJ2-7; 12 positions agree with TRBD2. Germline CDR1 reads SGHTA; CDR2 reads FQGNSA. The CDR3 is 19 residues long. V trimming: 5 bases; J trimming: 3 bases; junction bases outside the gene matches: 17. The CDR3 region has the DNA TGTGCCAGCAGCCCCCTACGGGCTAGCGGGAGGGCGGTGGTCTACGAGCAGTACTTC. Residues: CASSPLRASGRAVVYEQYF.

The CDR3 is CASSEQGATGELFF. The CDR3 DNA sequence: TGTGCCAGCAGCGAACAGGGGGCGACCGGGGAGCTGTTTTTT. The gene calls are TRBV11-3 and TRBJ2-2; 9 bases map to TRBD1. This CDR3 region has 14 residues. Trimming removed 5 bases from V and 5 bases from J; junction bases left unmatched: 3. CDR1 and CDR2 from the germline V gene are SGHNT and YENEEA.

This chain joins TRBV7-8 and TRBJ2-3; D perhaps matches TRBD2 (6 bases). Germline V gives CDR1 SGHVS, CDR2 FQNEAQ. Trimming stripped 1 base from V and 2 bases from J, with 16 bases between. The CDR3 extends over 17 amino acids. CDR3 DNA sequence: TGTGCCAGCAGCTTAGTTCGAGGACTACAGAACACAGATACGCAGTATTTT. It translates to CASSLVRGLQNTDTQYF.

The chain combines TRBV5-4 with TRBJ2-7; TRBD2 agrees at 9 bases. Trimming at V came to 1 base and at J to 5 bases, leaving 4 bases not matched to a gene. This CDR3 is built from 14 residues. The V gene's germline CDR1 is SGHNT and CDR2 YYREEE (reference sequence). The CDR3 is CASSLSSGRHEQYF. The CDR3 DNA sequence: TGTGCCAGCAGCTTGAGCAGCGGGAGGCACGAGCAGTACTTC.

For this clone: This same CDR3 is encoded by further DNA sequences in the sample. This chain uses TRBV9 with TRBJ2-7; D is undetermined. Germline-derived CDR1 and CDR2 are SGDLS and YYNGEE. The CDR3 length is 14 residues. V was pared by 0 bases and J by 0 bases, with 7 bases between. The CDR3: CASSVGVTSYEQYF. In DNA form, the CDR3 reads TGTGCCAGCAGCGTAGGAGTCACCTCCTACGAGCAGTACTTC.

The rearrangement uses TRBV7-2 and TRBJ2-2; tentative D call: TRBD2 (6 bases). Germline V gene sequence: CDR1 SGHTA, CDR2 FQGNSA. This CDR3 is built from 14 residues. Trimming left V 3 bases short and J 7 bases short, with 12 bases between. This CDR3 reads CASSFSGGRGELFF. The CDR3, as DNA: TGTGCCAGCAGCTTTTCCGGGGGTCGCGGGGAGCTGTTTTTT.

The genes are TRBV7-8 and TRBJ1-1, with 8 bases lining up with TRBD1. There are 17 residues in the CDR3. CDR1 and CDR2 from the germline V gene are SGHVS and FQNEAQ. Germline trimming cut 2 bases from V and 5 bases from J; bases unmatched to any gene: 13. The CDR3 region has the DNA TGTGCCAGCAGCTTAAACCGGGACAGGAGCGGGGGTACTGAAGCTTTCTTT. Amino acids: CASSLNRDRSGGTEAFF.

The rearrangement uses TRBV2 and TRBJ2-2, with 7 bases identical to TRBD2. The CDR3 covers 14 residues. The germline CDR1 and CDR2 sequences are SNHLY and FYNNEI. J lost 5 bases, V lost 8 bases, and 8 bases had no gene match. The CDR3, as DNA: TGTGCCAGCGGGACTACATTAGGAACCGGGGAGCTGTTTTTT. Its protein product is CASGTTLGTGELFF. Supplemented by reference TRBV2 and TRBJ2-2, the full variable domain reads EPEVTQTPSHQVTQMGQEVILRCVPISNHLYFYWYRQILGQKVEFLVSFYNNEISEKSEIFDDQFSVERPDGSNFTLKIRSTKLEDSAMYFCASGTTLGTGELFFGEGSRLTVL.

The chain has TRBV27 and TRBJ2-1, with 9 bases identical to TRBD1. CDR1 is MNHEY, CDR2 SMNVEV, per germline (reference sequence). V shed 4 bases and J 1 base; nucleotides not matched to a gene: 20. This CDR3 comprises 21 residues. CDR3 loop: CASSSRANRDREFRSYNEQFF. For the CDR3, the DNA is TGTGCCAGCAGTTCGCGGGCGAACCGGGACAGGGAATTTAGGTCCTACAATGAGCAGTTCTTC.

The chain carries TRBV6-5 and TRBJ2-7; TRBD2 matches 8 bases. V trimming: 3 bases; J trimming: 2 bases; junction bases outside the gene matches: 6. Germline-derived CDR1 and CDR2 are MNHEY and SVGAGI. This CDR3 comprises 15 residues. The CDR3 nucleotides read TGTGCCAGCAGTTATCTTCGGGAGGGTACCTACGAGCAGTACTTC. Protein sequence: CASSYLREGTYEQYF.

The gene calls are TRBV29-1 and TRBJ2-7; D uncertain. CDR1 and CDR2 (germline): SQVTM, ANQGSEA. The germline V and J ends were trimmed by 7 bases and 2 bases, with 12 bases remaining between them. CDR3 length: 12 residues. The CDR3 loop reads CSASKGTYEQYF. The CDR3 nucleotides are TGCAGCGCCTCGAAAGGGACCTACGAGCAGTACTTC.

J is TRBJ1-4 and V is TRBV7-9; D is ambiguous. From germline, CDR1 is SEHNR and CDR2 FQNEAQ (reference sequence). CDR3 length equals 15 residues. V lost 3 bases and J lost 0, with 8 bases in between. The CDR3: CASSFPVATNEKLFF. The CDR3 nucleotides read TGTGCCAGCAGCTTCCCAGTTGCAACTAATGAAAAACTGTTTTTT. Using reference TRBV7-9 and TRBJ1-4 for the parts outside the CDR3, the full variable domain is DTGVSQNPRHKITKRGQNVTFRCDPISEHNRLYWYRQTLGQGPEFLTYFQNEAQLEKSRLLSDRFSAERPKGSFSTLEIQRTEQGDSAMYLCASSFPVATNEKLFFGSGTQLSVL.

Regarding this clone: Other DNA sequences of this sample code for an identical CDR3. This rearrangement joins TRBV9 to TRBJ2-5; D is unclear. In germline, CDR1 is SGDLS, CDR2 YYNGEE. The CDR3 has 11 amino acids. Trimming shortened V by 4 bases and J by 3 bases, and 4 bases separated the two germline ends. The CDR3 reads CASSREETQYF. The CDR3 region has the DNA TGTGCCAGCAGCCGGGAAGAGACCCAGTACTTC.

The chain carries TRBV2 and TRBJ2-5, with D perhaps TRBD1 or TRBD2 (5 bases each). The CDR3 spans 13 residues. V lost 4 bases and J lost 5, with 11 bases in between. Germline CDR1 SNHLY, CDR2 FYNNEI. CDR3 in amino acids: CASSVVGTETQYF. For the CDR3, the DNA is TGTGCCAGCAGTGTCGTCGGGACGGAGACCCAGTACTTC.

The V gene is TRBV11-2, the J gene TRBJ1-2; 7 bases are shared with TRBD1. The V segment lost 5 bases and the J segment 1 base; nucleotides outside the gene matches: 10. CDR3 length: 16 residues. Germline V gene lookup returns CDR1 SGHAT and CDR2 FQNNGV. CDR3 in amino acids: CASSASRQGSNYGYTF. The CDR3 region has the DNA TGTGCCAGCAGCGCTAGCAGACAGGGCAGTAACTATGGCTACACCTTC.

The chain is built from TRBV2 and TRBJ1-1; D is perhaps TRBD1 (5 bases). The germline V and J ends were trimmed by 5 bases and 1 base, with 11 bases remaining between them. Germline V gives CDR1 SNHLY, CDR2 FYNNEI. This CDR3 contains 14 residues. For the CDR3, the DNA is TGTGCCAGCAGTTTCGCCGGGGCGAACACTGAAGCTTTCTTT. Protein product: CASSFAGANTEAFF. Combining the CDR3 with reference TRBV2 and TRBJ1-1 gives the whole variable domain EPEVTQTPSHQVTQMGQEVILRCVPISNHLYFYWYRQILGQKVEFLVSFYNNEISEKSEIFDDQFSVERPDGSNFTLKIRSTKLEDSAMYFCASSFAGANTEAFFGQGTRLTVV.